Detailed here is one TCR beta chain. Trimming cost V 5 bases and J 4 bases; bases outside gene matches: 5. The CDR3 contains 14 residues. Germline assignment: CDR1 MNHEY and CDR2 SMNVEV (reference sequence). This sample is part of a study of blood T cell repertoires in COVID-19. In the study overall: Material from acute and convalescent COVID-19 was sourced from the United States, Italy and Spain. T cells, B-cell-depleted T cells, or PBMCs provided the cDNA or gDNA that served as material.

Patients of the Seattle cohort, enrolled during active infection, were followed longitudinally. Original methodology: Amplification of reference gene primers was used by the study to estimate nucleated cell counts. Assay: immunoSEQ multiplex PCR; the TCRdb copy retains only in-frame clones and omits some. The V and J calls and clone size were taken over from that table, and D and trimming were inferred from the DNA. The sample includes 250,000 to 400,000 clones, roughly nine tenths of them seen just once. The clonotype was recovered from a woman in her 30s with COVID-19, enrolled during active disease. Material: peripheral blood. The chain recombines TRBV27 with TRBJ2-1; 7 bases fit TRBD1. The CDR3 region has the DNA TGTGCCAGCAGTCCAGGGACAGAATACAATGAGCAGTTCTTC. It yields the protein CASSPGTEYNEQFF.